This entry lists 4 T cell receptor beta chains sequenced from one sample in a study of blood T cell repertoires in COVID-19. TCRdb keeps only in-frame clones here, not all; method: immunoSEQ multiplex PCR. Of fewer than 450,000 clones in the sample, 88% were seen once. Material: peripheral blood. The receptor source for this set is a woman between 45 and 65 years old with COVID-19, enrolled during active disease.

Regarding this clone: Other DNA sequences in this specimen translate into the identical CDR3. The chain has TRBV19 and TRBJ2-1; perhaps TRBD2 as D (5 bases). This CDR3 contains 12 residues. Trimming pared 3 bases from V and 8 bases from J, leaving 8 bases between. Germline CDR1 and CDR2: LNHDA and SQIVND (reference sequence). DNA for the CDR3: TGTGCCAGTAGTATCAAGGGAGATGAGCAGTTCTTC. Residues: CASSIKGDEQFF.

This clone was observed a handful of times. The CDR3 protein is CASSSTGSEQFF. The CDR3 bases are TGTGCCAGCAGTTCGACTGGATCTGAGCAGTTCTTC. The gene calls are TRBV6-6 and TRBJ2-1; D unclear. This CDR3 has 12 amino acids. CDR1 and CDR2 (germline): MNHNY, SVGAGI (reference sequence). V was cut by 4 bases and J by 9 bases, with 10 bases left in between.

The chain recombines TRBV12-5 with TRBJ1-5, with 7 bases matching TRBD1. J lost 4 bases, V lost 0 bases, and 15 bases had no gene match. Germline assignment: CDR1 LGHNT and CDR2 FRNRAP. The CDR3 consists of 19 residues. CDR3 amino acids: CASGLVLGPVGGTNQPQHF. The CDR3, as DNA: TGTGCTAGTGGTTTGGTACTGGGTCCGGTAGGGGGCACAAATCAGCCCCAGCATTTT.

The V and J genes are TRBV6-6 and TRBJ1-3; D gene uncertain. V dropped 8 bases and J dropped 0 bases, with 8 bases sitting between them. The germline CDR1 and CDR2 sequences are MNHNY and SVGAGI (reference sequence). CDR3 length equals 13 residues. CDR3 in DNA: TGTGCCAGCGCCGGGGACTCTGGAAACACCATATATTTT. Protein: CASAGDSGNTIYF.